This record concerns one T cell receptor beta chain sequence. Its antigen is not known. The data stem from a study of early T cells in non-severe SARS-CoV-2 infection. Looking at the study overall: Sequencing was performed on bulk RNA from unsorted whole blood, leaving chains unpaired.

Unique molecular identifiers were attached to individual cDNA molecules. TCRdb reprocessed the 5' RACE reads with MiXCR, giving one entry per CDR3 protein. Among some 52,000 distinct CDR3 sequences listed, 8% to 8.5% were seen once. Findings and limits, study-wide: The matching step, a VDJdb search, favored anti-spike CD8 responses and missed private and CD4 specificities.

The germline V and J ends were trimmed by 4 bases and 0 bases, with 6 bases remaining between them. In germline, CDR1 is SGHDN, CDR2 FVKESK. CDR3 length: 13 residues. This chain links TRBV14 with TRBJ1-1; D is unclear. The sequenced material came from whole blood. The sequence was obtained from an adult who was a healthcare worker with PCR-confirmed SARS-CoV-2 infection or an uninfected control (not recorded which). The CDR3 spells CASSRKVNTEAFF. CDR3 nucleotide sequence: TGTGCCAGCAGCCGGAAGGTGAACACTGAAGCTTTCTTT.